The 5 T cell receptor beta chains below were found in one sample sequenced in a study of regulatory T cells in long-lasting Graves disease. Time point reported: newly diagnosed GD, antithyroid drugs for less than 3 months. Isolated PBMC RNA provided the starting material for the TCR library. Libraries of TCR beta came from iRepertoire HTBI primers plus Arm-PCR of CDR3 regions. TCRdb re-called the multiplex PCR reads through MiXCR, storing one row per CDR3 protein. Of approximately 490,000 distinct CDR3 sequences in the sample, about 17% were seen once. This sample also belongs to another study, concerning T cells in Graves' hyperthyroidism and ophthalmopathy.

This material consisted of peripheral blood mononuclear cells (PBMCs), taken at new diagnosis, from a patient treated with antithyroid drugs. The receptor set was obtained from a man aged 40-50 years with Graves disease.

The sample holds many counts of this clonotype. No conserved phenylalanine or tryptophan is present at the end of the CDR3, so a read error is the likely explanation. The chain uses TRBV5-1 and TRBJ2-3; 7 bases line up with TRBD1. This CDR3 spans 16 amino acids. Looked up from germline, CDR1 is SGHRS and CDR2 is YFSETQ. V was pared by 3 bases and J by 3 bases, with 10 bases of the junction left unmatched. The CDR3 bases are TGCGCCAGCAGCTCAGAGACAGGGAAATATACAGATACGCAGTATCTT. It is translated as CASSSETGKYTDTQYL.

This clonotype was picked up many times. The chain is built from TRBV12-3 or TRBV12-4 and TRBJ2-5; TRBD2 matches 12 bases. The CDR3 sequence is 17 residues long. The V gene end was trimmed by 3 bases and the J gene end by 4 bases; junction bases not matched to a gene: 9. The CDR3: CASSLDGLAGRRETQYF. The CDR3 nucleotides are TGTGCCAGCAGTTTGGACGGACTAGCGGGAAGGAGAGAGACCCAGTACTTC.

In this sample, this clonotype turned up many times. The chain couples TRBV5-1 to TRBJ2-3; the D call may be TRBD1 or TRBD2 (5 bases each). CDR1 is SGHRS, CDR2 YFSETQ, per germline. This CDR3 spans 18 amino acids. The V end lost 4 bases, the J end lost 0 bases, and 21 bases lay between the germline ends. The CDR3 DNA follows: TGCGCCAGCAGCGCTGGGGGAAGTTTGAGCGGAAGCACAGATACGCAGTATTTT. Protein sequence: CASSAGGSLSGSTDTQYF.

The V gene is TRBV20-1, the J gene TRBJ1-4; 7 nucleotides match TRBD1. There are 15 residues in the CDR3. V dropped 0 bases and J dropped 4; count of bases not matched to a gene: 5. From germline, CDR1 is DFQATT and CDR2 SNEGSKA (reference sequence). Written as DNA, the CDR3 is TGCAGTGCTAGAGATGGGGGGGACAGTAATGAAAAACTGTTTTTT. This gives the protein CSARDGGDSNEKLFF.

This clonotype appeared many times. The chain recombines TRBV27 with TRBJ2-1, with 9 bases fitting TRBD1. Unmatched junction bases numbered 8, after V lost 3 bases and J lost 5 bases. Germline V gene data show CDR1 as MNHEY and CDR2 as SMNVEV (reference sequence). The CDR3 contains 16 residues. The CDR3 nucleotides read TGTGCCAGCAGTTTCCAGGGACAGGGAAGGGACAATGAGCAGTTCTTC. Translated, it gives CASSFQGQGRDNEQFF.